The 3 T cell receptor beta chains reported below all come from one sample, sequenced in a study of PD-1 blockade in classical Hodgkin lymphoma. Each patient's relapse followed autologous stem cell transplantation, and brentuximab vedotin exposure varied. Measured with immunoSEQ multiplex PCR; TCRdb has only the in-frame clones, and not every one. The repertoire has just under 100,000 clones, over 80% of them found once; the top ten carry 12%. The sample consisted of peripheral blood mononuclear cells (PBMCs), taken at baseline. Receptors were obtained from a human donor with classical Hodgkin lymphoma.

The chain joins TRBV4-3 to TRBJ1-1; weak D call: TRBD1 (6 bases). Trimming took off 3 bases at V and 4 bases at J, with 12 bases between the two ends. The CDR3 has 14 residues. The germline gives CDR1 LGHNA, CDR2 YSLEER. The CDR3 nucleotides are TGCGCCAGCAGCCAGACAGGATCTGGCACTGAAGCTTTCTTT. Protein product: CASSQTGSGTEAFF.

The chain uses TRBV5-1 and TRBJ2-5; 7 bases map to TRBD2. The CDR3 length is 13 residues. V was clipped by 4 bases and J by 5 bases; unmatched bases: 5. Germline V gene sequence: CDR1 SGHRS, CDR2 YFSETQ. CDR3 in amino acids: CASSMQGGETQYF. The CDR3 bases are TGCGCCAGCAGCATGCAGGGAGGGGAGACCCAGTACTTC.

The V gene is TRBV4-2, the J gene TRBJ2-7, with 8 bases lining up with TRBD1. Germline V gives CDR1 LGHNA, CDR2 YNFKEQ. The length of the CDR3 is 16 residues. V shed 6 bases, J shed 2 bases, and the junction held 12 bases outside the gene matches. The CDR3 reads CASSHGGGQGAYEQYF. The CDR3 coding sequence is TGTGCCAGCAGTCACGGAGGAGGACAGGGCGCCTACGAGCAGTACTTC.